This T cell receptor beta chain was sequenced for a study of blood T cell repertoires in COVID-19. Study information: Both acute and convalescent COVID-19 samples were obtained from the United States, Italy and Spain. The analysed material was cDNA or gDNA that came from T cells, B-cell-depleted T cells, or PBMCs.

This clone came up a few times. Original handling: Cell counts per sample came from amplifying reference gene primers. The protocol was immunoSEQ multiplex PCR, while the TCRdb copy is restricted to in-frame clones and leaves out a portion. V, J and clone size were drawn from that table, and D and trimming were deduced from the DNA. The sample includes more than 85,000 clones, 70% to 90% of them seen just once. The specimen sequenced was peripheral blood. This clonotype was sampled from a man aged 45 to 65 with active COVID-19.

The CDR3 DNA reads TGTGCCAGTAGTATCCCTAGACAGGAGCCCCAGCATTTT. It is translated as CASSIPRQEPQHF. V usage is TRBV19 and J usage is TRBJ1-5; perhaps TRBD1 as D (6 bases). The CDR3 runs 13 residues. Germline V CDR1 and CDR2: LNHDA, SQIVND (reference sequence). V was shortened by 3 bases and J by 8 bases, with 11 bases between the two germline ends.